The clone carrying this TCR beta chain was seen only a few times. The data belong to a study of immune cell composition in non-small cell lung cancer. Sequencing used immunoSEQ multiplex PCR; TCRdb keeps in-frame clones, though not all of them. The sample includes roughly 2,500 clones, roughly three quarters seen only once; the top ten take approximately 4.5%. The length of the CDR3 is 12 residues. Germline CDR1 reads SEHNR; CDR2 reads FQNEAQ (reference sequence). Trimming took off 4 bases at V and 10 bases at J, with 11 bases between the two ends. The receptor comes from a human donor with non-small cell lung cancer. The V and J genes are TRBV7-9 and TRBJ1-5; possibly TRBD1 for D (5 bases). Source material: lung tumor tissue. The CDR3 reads CASSWLGEPQHF. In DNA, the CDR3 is TGTGCCAGCAGCTGGCTAGGGGAACCCCAGCATTTT.